What follows are 9 T cell receptor beta chains derived from one specimen sequenced in a study of CD8 T cells in ankylosing spondylitis. TCRdb used MiXCR to reprocess the 5' RACE reads, holding one entry per CDR3 protein. Found here are about 100,000 distinct CDR3 sequences, about 8.3% of them singletons; the top ten hold approximately 9.9%. Sequencing was performed on blood, either unsorted or a sorted T cell fraction (not recorded which). These receptors were collected from a male donor with ankylosing spondylitis or in good health (not recorded which).

This clonotype was found many times. The genes are TRBV7-3 and TRBJ2-3, with D unclear. Trimming took off 5 bases at V and 4 bases at J, with 10 bases between the two ends. Per the germline V gene, CDR1 is SGHTA and CDR2 is FQGTGA. This CDR3 comprises 13 residues. CDR3 coding DNA: TGTGCCAGCAGCCCGCCTGCTTCAGATACGCAGTATTTT. Protein product: CASSPPASDTQYF. The complete variable domain, with remaining parts taken from reference TRBV7-3 and TRBJ2-3, reads GAGVSQTPSNKVTEKGKYVELRCDPISGHTALYWYRQSLGQGPEFLIYFQGTGAADDSGLPNDRFFAVRPEGSVSTLKIQRTERGDSAVYLCASSPPASDTQYFGPGTRLTVL.

This clonotype has a count of ten or more. The chain is built from TRBV5-1 and TRBJ2-2; 7 bases align to TRBD1. Germline V CDR1 and CDR2: SGHRS, YFSETQ. This CDR3 contains 15 residues. V lost 3 bases, J lost 5 bases, and 7 bases stayed unmatched. This chain's CDR3 is CASSSRIQGTGELFF. CDR3 DNA sequence: TGCGCCAGCAGCTCCAGAATACAGGGGACCGGGGAGCTGTTTTTT.

This clonotype came up a few times. The rearrangement uses TRBV29-1 and TRBJ1-2, with no clear D. This CDR3 contains 11 residues. V was pared by 4 bases and J by 2 bases, with 5 bases between. The germline gives CDR1 SQVTM, CDR2 ANQGSEA. The CDR3 loop reads CSVADNYGYTF. The CDR3 DNA reads as TGCAGCGTTGCCGACAACTATGGCTACACCTTC.

This clonotype has just a few counts. The rearrangement links TRBV7-2 to TRBJ1-4; D is unresolved. V was trimmed by 0 bases and J by 11 bases, leaving 10 bases between them. Germline values: CDR1 SGHTA, CDR2 FQGNSA. The CDR3 runs 13 residues. The CDR3: CASSLAEGSKLFF. The DNA for the CDR3 is TGTGCCAGCAGCTTAGCCGAGGGCTCGAAACTGTTTTTT.

This clonotype was seen ten or more times. This chain joins TRBV6-2 or TRBV6-3 and TRBJ2-7; tentative D call: TRBD2 (5 bases). V was pared by 2 bases and J by 5 bases, with 13 bases between. CDR1 is MNHEY and CDR2 is SVGEGT in the germline V gene. This CDR3 spans 14 amino acids. The CDR3 sequence: CASSYTLAADEQYF. The CDR3, as DNA: TGTGCCAGCAGTTACACCCTAGCCGCCGACGAGCAGTACTTC.

This clonotype showed up many times. At one boundary the junction diverges from the germline segment, which might be a read error. This sequence joins TRBV7-7 and TRBJ2-1; 9 positions match TRBD2. Germline V gene sequence: CDR1 SSHAT, CDR2 FNYEAQ (reference sequence). CDR3 length: 18 residues. CDR3 in amino acids: CASSPVGVASGIYNEQFF. In DNA, the CDR3 is TGTGCTAGCAGCCCCGTGGGAGTGGCTAGCGGGATCTACAATGAGCAGTTCTTC.

This clonotype was observed many times. The V gene is TRBV20-1, the J gene TRBJ2-1, with TRBD2 identical over 7 bases. J lost 0 bases, V lost 7 bases, and 9 bases had no gene match. The germline CDR1 and CDR2 sequences are DFQATT and SNEGSKA (reference sequence). The CDR3 extends over 15 amino acids. The CDR3 nucleotides read TGCAGTGGCAGTCGTCTAGCGGCCTCCTACAATGAGCAGTTCTTC. It translates to CSGSRLAASYNEQFF.

The chain employs TRBV11-1 and TRBJ2-7, with TRBD2 matching 7 bases. V shed 0 bases, J shed 2 bases, and the junction held 7 bases outside the gene matches. This CDR3 comprises 16 residues. Looked up from germline, CDR1 is SGHAT and CDR2 is FQDESV (reference sequence). This CDR3 is CASSLARIGGTYEQYF. In DNA, the CDR3 is TGTGCCAGCAGCTTAGCGAGGATCGGGGGGACCTACGAGCAGTACTTC.

This clonotype was counted many times. The chain couples TRBV6-5 to TRBJ1-1; 7 positions match TRBD1. J gave up 5 bases and V 4 bases, and 10 bases lay outside the gene matches. Germline V CDR1 and CDR2: MNHEY, SVGAGI. This CDR3 has 15 amino acids. The CDR3 sequence is CASSSASGGQTEAFF. The DNA for the CDR3 is TGTGCCAGCAGTTCCGCCTCGGGGGGACAGACTGAAGCTTTCTTT.